Listed here are 26 T cell receptor beta chains from one sample, sequenced in a study of cytomegalovirus exposure and HLA in healthy donors. Amplification used 60 Vbeta primers and 13 Jbeta primers. Clones were sequenced by immunoSEQ multiplex PCR, and TCRdb holds only the in-frame ones, with some missing. The sample includes under 200,000 clones, about three quarters of them seen just once. Source material: PBMCs. These receptors were obtained from a woman aged 40-49 years in good health and CMV-seropositive.

The chain carries TRBV7-8 and TRBJ2-7; 8 bases fit TRBD1. The germline V gene has CDR1 SGHVS and CDR2 FQNEAQ. Trimming cost V 5 bases and J 3 bases; bases outside gene matches: 9. This CDR3 is built from 15 residues. The CDR3 nucleotides are TGTGCCAGCAGCCTACGCCGCGACAGGGGCTACGAGCAGTACTTC. Translated, it gives CASSLRRDRGYEQYF.

V and J are TRBV2 and TRBJ2-1, with 8 bases aligning to TRBD1. Germline assignment: CDR1 SNHLY and CDR2 FYNNEI. V shed 3 bases and J 3 bases; nucleotides not matched to a gene: 1. The CDR3 has 14 amino acids. CDR3 in amino acids: CASSDGTGYNEQFF. The CDR3, as DNA: TGTGCCAGCAGTGACGGGACAGGCTACAATGAGCAGTTCTTC. Combining the CDR3 with reference TRBV2 and TRBJ2-1 gives the whole variable domain EPEVTQTPSHQVTQMGQEVILRCVPISNHLYFYWYRQILGQKVEFLVSFYNNEISEKSEIFDDQFSVERPDGSNFTLKIRSTKLEDSAMYFCASSDGTGYNEQFFGPGTRLTVL.

The chain recombines TRBV19 with TRBJ2-7; TRBD1 agrees at 8 bases. The CDR3 length is 15 residues. V trimming: 5 bases; J trimming: 4 bases; junction bases outside the gene matches: 10. The germline gives CDR1 LNHDA, CDR2 SQIVND (reference sequence). CDR3 sequence reads: CASSFGTGGVYEQYF. The CDR3 DNA reads TGTGCCAGTAGTTTCGGGACAGGAGGGGTTTACGAGCAGTACTTC.

This chain links TRBV10-1 with TRBJ2-1; 10 positions agree with TRBD2. V lost 0 bases, J lost 0 bases, and 5 bases stayed unmatched. This CDR3 is 18 amino acids long. CDR1 and CDR2 (germline): WNHNN, SYGVQD (reference sequence). CDR3 nucleotides: TGCGCCAGCAGTGAGTCGAAACTAGCGGGGAACTCCTACAATGAGCAGTTCTTC. Translation gives CASSESKLAGNSYNEQFF.

V usage is TRBV29-1 and J usage is TRBJ2-2, with D maybe TRBD1 (5 bases). Germline CDR1 SQVTM, CDR2 ANQGSEA. The CDR3 length is 13 residues. Between the trimmed V and J ends, which lost 3 bases and 5 bases, there was a span of 10 bases. The CDR3 coding sequence is TGCAGCGTTGACCCCTACAGGACCGGGGAGCTGTTTTTT. Translation gives CSVDPYRTGELFF.

The CDR3 DNA sequence: TGTGCCAGTAGTATAGGGATGGGAGAAACTGAAGCTTTCTTT. This gives the protein CASSIGMGETEAFF. This chain joins TRBV19 and TRBJ1-1; no reliable D call. The germline V gene has CDR1 LNHDA and CDR2 SQIVND (reference sequence). The CDR3 contains 14 residues. V dropped 1 base and J dropped 5 bases, with 11 bases sitting between them.

V usage is TRBV4-2 and J usage is TRBJ2-2; D is uncertain. The CDR3 runs 13 residues. With 4 bases removed from V and 4 bases from J, the gap between germline ends came to 7 bases. Germline V lookup: CDR1 LGHNA, CDR2 YNFKEQ. CDR3 in DNA: TGTGCCAGCAGCCCTCGGAGCACCGGGGAGCTGTTTTTT. It is translated as CASSPRSTGELFF.

J is TRBJ1-4 and V is TRBV20-1; D not certain. The CDR3 extends over 11 amino acids. Germline assignment: CDR1 DFQATT and CDR2 SNEGSKA (reference sequence). V dropped 6 bases and J dropped 10 bases, with 12 bases sitting between them. The CDR3 sequence: CSATTVGKLFF. Here the CDR3 DNA reads TGCAGTGCCACTACGGTCGGAAAACTGTTTTTT.

The rearrangement uses TRBV7-2 and TRBJ2-3; possibly TRBD1 for D (6 bases). Germline lookup yields CDR1 SGHTA and CDR2 FQGNSA. The CDR3 is made up of 15 amino acids. With 3 bases removed from V and 6 bases from J, the gap between germline ends came to 16 bases. CDR3 region: CASSLLGGAYDTQYF. CDR3 bases: TGTGCCAGCAGCTTGTTAGGGGGTGCTTATGATACGCAGTATTTT.

The CDR3 spells CASSPDRGKELFF. The CDR3 DNA follows: TGTGCCAGCTCACCTGACAGGGGAAAGGAACTGTTTTTT. The rearrangement links TRBV18 to TRBJ1-4; 8 bases agree with TRBD1. The germline V gene encodes CDR1 KGHSH and CDR2 LQKENI. The junction had 6 bases not matched to a gene; V was cut back by 3 bases and J by 12 bases. The length of the CDR3 is 13 residues.

The rearrangement joins TRBV25-1 to TRBJ2-7, with TRBD1 as a possible D gene (7 bases). Per germline, CDR1 MGHDK and CDR2 SYGVNS. The CDR3 is 15 residues long. V gave up 3 bases and J gave up 2 bases, with 14 bases separating them. This chain's CDR3 is CASSDGRGATYEQYF. CDR3 nucleotide sequence: TGTGCCAGCAGTGACGGCAGGGGGGCAACCTACGAGCAGTACTTC.

The chain recombines TRBV2 with TRBJ1-1; D is possibly TRBD1 (5 bases). The CDR3 contains 13 residues. CDR1 is SNHLY, CDR2 FYNNEI, per germline. The V end lost 1 base, the J end lost 7 bases, and 10 bases lay between the germline ends. The CDR3 coding sequence is TGTGCCAGCAGTGAAGAGTGGGGCGGTGAAGCTTTCTTT. Its protein product is CASSEEWGGEAFF.

The V gene is TRBV4-1, the J gene TRBJ2-1; TRBD2 agrees at 16 bases. CDR3 length: 18 amino acids. Germline V lookup: CDR1 MGHRA, CDR2 YSYEKL. The V and J ends lost 3 bases and 7 bases, in that order; junction bases with no gene match: 9. CDR3 region: CASSQGLAGGLGENEQFF. Here the CDR3 DNA reads TGCGCCAGCAGCCAGGGACTAGCGGGAGGGCTGGGGGAGAATGAGCAGTTCTTC.

This clone was observed a single time. The rearrangement links TRBV19 to TRBJ2-5; 8 nucleotides line up with TRBD2. TRBJ2-7 matches the DNA end more closely, so the J call is doubtful. The CDR3 covers 14 residues. CDR1 and CDR2 (germline): LNHDA, SQIVND (reference sequence). CDR3 in amino acids: CASSFGGGFNEQYF. The CDR3 nucleotides read TGTGCCAGTAGTTTCGGCGGGGGGTTCAACGAGCAGTACTTC.

V and J are TRBV7-6 and TRBJ2-5, with TRBD2 matching over 9 bases. The germline V gene has CDR1 SGHVS and CDR2 FNYEAQ. With 1 base clipped from V and 4 bases from J, the junction kept 10 bases outside the gene matches. The CDR3 loop spans 17 amino acids. The CDR3 nucleotides are TGTGCCAGCAGCTTAGTGTCCCTGGCGGGAGGGGGAGAGACCCAGTACTTC. Its protein product is CASSLVSLAGGGETQYF.

This chain uses TRBV11-3 with TRBJ2-3, with 9 nucleotides matching TRBD2. There are 16 residues in the CDR3. V trimming: 5 bases; J trimming: 0 bases; junction bases outside the gene matches: 6. Germline lookup yields CDR1 SGHNT and CDR2 YENEEA. The CDR3 region is CASSLGLALSTDTQYF. In nucleotides, the CDR3 is TGTGCCAGCAGCCTCGGACTAGCGCTTAGCACAGATACGCAGTATTTT.

The chain links TRBV5-4 to TRBJ2-3, with 8 bases fitting TRBD2. The junction had 5 bases not matched to a gene; V was cut back by 4 bases and J by 4 bases. CDR3 length: 14 amino acids. Germline V gene data show CDR1 as SGHNT and CDR2 as YYREEE (reference sequence). The CDR3 sequence: CASSRSGSADTQYF. In DNA form, the CDR3 reads TGTGCCAGCAGCAGGAGCGGGAGTGCAGATACGCAGTATTTT.

The CDR3 sequence: CASSSGGNDYGYTF. The CDR3 coding sequence is TGTGCCAGCAGTTCAGGGGGCAACGACTATGGCTACACCTTC. The V call is TRBV6-5, the J call TRBJ1-2, with TRBD1 matching over 8 bases. V shed 4 bases, J shed 3 bases, and the junction held 4 bases outside the gene matches. The germline V gene encodes CDR1 MNHEY and CDR2 SVGAGI. This CDR3 spans 14 amino acids.

The chain carries TRBV5-4 and TRBJ2-3; D might be TRBD1 (6 bases). The CDR3 has 16 residues. V lost 3 bases, J lost 2 bases, and 16 bases lay in between. Germline loops: CDR1 SGHNT, CDR2 YYREEE (reference sequence). In DNA, the CDR3 is TGTGCCAGCAGCTCCGCCCTGAGGGGGATCACAGATACGCAGTATTTT. Translating it yields CASSSALRGITDTQYF.

Only a few counts were recorded for this clone. This rearrangement joins TRBV10-1 to TRBJ1-1; 7 bases map to TRBD1. With 8 bases clipped from V and 1 base from J, the junction kept 7 bases outside the gene matches. Germline V gives CDR1 WNHNN, CDR2 SYGVQD (reference sequence). The CDR3 is made up of 14 amino acids. CDR3 coding DNA: TGCGCCAGCGCTCAGGGGGGCGCGAACACTGAAGCTTTCTTT. Translation: CASAQGGANTEAFF.

V gene TRBV9 combines with J gene TRBJ1-4, with D maybe TRBD1 (6 bases). The CDR3 length is 16 residues. Germline values: CDR1 SGDLS, CDR2 YYNGEE. V was pared by 0 bases and J by 3 bases, with 12 bases between. The CDR3 DNA reads TGTGCCAGCAGCGTAGAACGGACAGCCCCTAATGAAAAACTGTTTTTT. It codes for CASSVERTAPNEKLFF.

This clone has only a few counts. DNA of the CDR3: TGTGCCAGCACCACGAGGCTAGCGGGAGTCTACGAGCAGTACTTC. It is translated as CASTTRLAGVYEQYF. J is TRBJ2-7 and V is TRBV6-1, with 10 bases identical to TRBD2. V dropped 7 bases and J dropped 3; count of bases not matched to a gene: 9. The V gene's germline CDR1 is MNHNS and CDR2 SASEGT. The CDR3 is 15 residues long.

This clone appeared a few times. The chain couples TRBV30 to TRBJ2-3, with a weak D call TRBD1 (6 bases). Germline CDR1 reads GTSNPN; CDR2 reads SVGIG (reference sequence). V gave up 3 bases and J gave up 4 bases, with 17 bases separating them. This CDR3 region has 15 residues. The DNA of the CDR3 is TGTGCCTGGAGCAGGGGATTGGGTCAGGCAGATACGCAGTATTTT. Translated: CAWSRGLGQADTQYF.

The rearrangement joins TRBV30 to TRBJ2-5, with D uncertain. The germline V gene encodes CDR1 GTSNPN and CDR2 SVGIG (reference sequence). This CDR3 spans 16 amino acids. Trimming took 0 bases from V and 2 from J, leaving 16 bases between them. In DNA, the CDR3 is TGTGCCTGGAGTGTACACGCCGAAACGTCGCAAGAGACCCAGTACTTC. This sequence encodes CAWSVHAETSQETQYF.

This sequence joins TRBV9 and TRBJ2-5; 7 bases align to TRBD2. The CDR3 is 16 residues long. The V gene end was trimmed by 2 bases and the J gene end by 5 bases; junction bases not matched to a gene: 12. Germline values: CDR1 SGDLS, CDR2 YYNGEE. The CDR3 loop reads CASSVAFEGLEETQYF. In nucleotides, the CDR3 is TGTGCCAGCAGCGTTGCCTTTGAAGGACTAGAGGAGACCCAGTACTTC.

The chain recombines TRBV27 with TRBJ2-7, with a weak D call TRBD1 (5 bases). The germline V gene has CDR1 MNHEY and CDR2 SMNVEV (reference sequence). The CDR3 spans 15 residues. V dropped 3 bases and J dropped 2 bases, with 14 bases sitting between them. CDR3 bases: TGTGCCAGCAGTTTCTCAGACAGTTTGCCCTACGAGCAGTACTTC. Encoded protein: CASSFSDSLPYEQYF.